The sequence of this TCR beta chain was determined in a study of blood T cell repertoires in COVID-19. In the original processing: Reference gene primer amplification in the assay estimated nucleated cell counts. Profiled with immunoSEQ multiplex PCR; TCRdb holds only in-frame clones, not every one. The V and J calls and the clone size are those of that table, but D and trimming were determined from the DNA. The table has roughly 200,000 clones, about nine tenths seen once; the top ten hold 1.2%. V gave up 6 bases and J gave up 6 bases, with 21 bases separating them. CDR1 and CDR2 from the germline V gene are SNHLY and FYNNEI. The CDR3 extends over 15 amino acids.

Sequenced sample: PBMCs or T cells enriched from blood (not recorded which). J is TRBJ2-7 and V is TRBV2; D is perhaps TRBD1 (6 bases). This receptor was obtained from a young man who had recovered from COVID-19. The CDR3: CASSSPAGAGVEQYF. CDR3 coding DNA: TGTGCCAGCAGCTCTCCCGCCGGGGCAGGGGTCGAGCAGTACTTC.